This T cell receptor (beta chain) was sequenced in a study of cytomegalovirus exposure and HLA in healthy donors. Study results and limitations: In a later analysis, common viral pathogens appeared linked to several of the most significant clusters. Highly shared sequence variants in one cluster were likely a sequencing artifact.

The V and J ends lost 5 bases and 3 bases respectively, with 26 bases between them. Germline assignment: CDR1 PRHDT and CDR2 FYEKMQ (reference sequence). There are 18 residues in the CDR3. About this clone: Antigen specificity is unknown.

The PCR ran on 60 Vbeta and 13 Jbeta primers. Sequenced by immunoSEQ multiplex PCR; TCRdb stores in-frame clones only, minus some. This listing includes roughly 78,000 clones. It was healthy bone marrow donors who served as donors. The TCR was taken from a boy younger than 18 in good health and CMV-seronegative. Sequences were obtained from PBMCs. The rearrangement uses TRBV13 and TRBJ2-7; maybe TRBD1 (8 bases). CDR3 bases: TGTGCCAGCAGCGAAATAGGACTACGCACAGGGGGGGACTACGAGCAGTACTTC. It yields the protein CASSEIGLRTGGDYEQYF.